The 29 T cell receptor beta chains below all came from one sample that was sequenced in a study of blood T cell repertoires in COVID-19. Clones were sequenced by immunoSEQ multiplex PCR, and TCRdb holds only the in-frame ones, with some missing. Of 80,000 to 90,000 clones in the sample, approximately 88% were seen once. The sequencing sample was made of peripheral blood. The receptors come from a man aged 55-75 years with acute or convalescent COVID-19.

The chain employs TRBV6-5 and TRBJ1-3, with D unclear. CDR3 size: 14 residues. With 0 bases removed from V and 0 bases from J, the gap between germline ends came to 3 bases. The germline gives CDR1 MNHEY, CDR2 SVGAGI. In DNA form, the CDR3 reads TGTGCCAGCAGTTACTCCCACTCTGGAAACACCATATATTTT. Translated, it gives CASSYSHSGNTIYF.

The CDR3 spells CASSETGGSGYTF. DNA for the CDR3: TGTGCCAGCAGCGAAACAGGGGGGAGCGGCTACACCTTC. The chain recombines TRBV6-2 or TRBV6-3 with TRBJ1-2; 8 bases agree with TRBD1. Germline V gene lookup returns CDR1 MNHEY and CDR2 SVGEGT. The V segment lost 6 bases and the J segment 8 bases; nucleotides outside the gene matches: 8. CDR3 length: 13 amino acids.

The V call is TRBV6-6, the J call TRBJ1-6; 7 bases align to TRBD1. V trimming: 6 bases; J trimming: 5 bases; junction bases outside the gene matches: 10. Germline CDR1 reads MNHNY; CDR2 reads SVGAGI (reference sequence). This CDR3 contains 16 residues. The CDR3 protein is CASRVPPGTDNSPLHF. CDR3 coding DNA: TGTGCCAGCAGAGTCCCCCCCGGGACAGATAATTCACCCCTCCACTTT.

This chain uses TRBV2 with TRBJ1-2; D is uncertain. V lost 6 bases and J 7 bases, leaving 12 bases between the germline ends. The length of the CDR3 is 12 residues. Germline values: CDR1 SNHLY, CDR2 FYNNEI. CDR3 coding DNA: TGTGCCAGCAGCGGCAGGAGGCTTGGCTACACCTTC. Protein product: CASSGRRLGYTF.

This clone was seen just once. J is TRBJ2-5 and V is TRBV30, with a weak D call TRBD2 (7 bases). V gave up 3 bases and J gave up 6 bases, with 11 bases separating them. Per the germline V gene, CDR1 is GTSNPN and CDR2 is SVGIG (reference sequence). CDR3 length equals 12 residues. CDR3 region: CAWRGGGQTQYF. CDR3 nucleotide sequence: TGTGCCTGGAGGGGAGGGGGGCAGACCCAGTACTTC.

This sequence joins TRBV3-1 (or the pseudogene TRBV3-2) and TRBJ1-1; 8 nucleotides agree with TRBD1. Germline-derived CDR1 and CDR2 are LGHDT and YNNKEL (reference sequence). The CDR3 loop spans 14 amino acids. Unmatched junction bases numbered 4, after V lost 6 bases and J lost 1 base. This CDR3 reads CASRTGTGNTEAFF. As DNA, the CDR3 is TGTGCCAGCAGAACCGGGACAGGGAACACTGAAGCTTTCTTT.

This clone was observed a few times. One end of the junction is discordant with germline, which a read error may explain. The chain recombines TRBV7-2 with TRBJ1-1; possibly TRBD1 for D (5 bases). The CDR3 covers 12 residues. CDR1 is SGHTA and CDR2 is FQGNSA in the germline V gene. CDR3: CASSLAAGEAFF. The CDR3 DNA follows: TGTGCCAGCAGCCTAGCGGCAGGGGAAGCTTTCTTT.

The chain uses TRBV18 and TRBJ1-1; no definite D call. CDR1 and CDR2 from the germline V gene are KGHSH and LQKENI. Trimming stripped 3 bases from V and 5 bases from J, with 10 bases between. This CDR3 region has 13 residues. CDR3 loop: CASSPKSGTEAFF. In nucleotides, the CDR3 is TGTGCCAGCTCACCGAAGTCGGGTACTGAAGCTTTCTTT.

The rearrangement uses TRBV5-4 and TRBJ1-2, with TRBD1 matching 7 bases. Germline V gives CDR1 SGHNT, CDR2 YYREEE (reference sequence). This CDR3 is built from 14 residues. The V segment lost 4 bases and the J segment 7 bases; nucleotides outside the gene matches: 10. CDR3 loop: CASSHPGTVSGYTF. The CDR3, as DNA: TGTGCCAGCAGCCACCCGGGGACAGTCTCTGGCTACACCTTC.

This sequence joins TRBV5-1 and TRBJ1-2; 8 bases align to TRBD1. V shed 5 bases, J shed 7 bases, and the junction held 10 bases outside the gene matches. The CDR3 is 14 residues long. Germline loops: CDR1 SGHRS, CDR2 YFSETQ. CDR3 bases: TGCGCCAGCAGTCCACCGACAGGGGATGCTGGCTACACCTTC. Translating gives CASSPPTGDAGYTF.

As DNA, the CDR3 is TGTGCCAGTAGTAGGTCCGGGAATCAGTACGAGCAGTACTTC. Its protein product is CASSRSGNQYEQYF. The V and J genes are TRBV19 and TRBJ2-7; perhaps TRBD2 as D (5 bases). The germline V gene has CDR1 LNHDA and CDR2 SQIVND (reference sequence). The CDR3 consists of 14 residues. V was cut by 4 bases and J by 4 bases, with 14 bases left in between.

This clone was detected only once. The rearrangement joins TRBV9 to TRBJ1-1; D is possibly TRBD1 (5 bases). Germline CDR1 and CDR2: SGDLS and YYNGEE. The CDR3 covers 16 residues. Trimming took 4 bases from V and 1 from J, leaving 17 bases between them. The CDR3 coding sequence is TGTGCCAGCAGCTCCCGTGGGGGGAGGGGGAACACTGAAGCTTTCTTT. It specifies CASSSRGGRGNTEAFF.

V is TRBV13 and J is TRBJ2-7; possible D gene TRBD1, 6 bases. The CDR3 sequence is 17 residues long. Per germline, CDR1 PRHDT and CDR2 FYEKMQ (reference sequence). Trimming removed 4 bases at V and 3 bases at J, with 22 bases between. CDR3 residues: CASSSTLVGGKFYEQYF. The CDR3 DNA sequence: TGTGCCAGCAGCTCGACCCTGGTTGGGGGCAAATTCTACGAGCAGTACTTC. Together with reference TRBV13 and TRBJ2-7, the CDR3 gives the full variable domain: AAGVIQSPRHLIKEKRETATLKCYPIPRHDTVYWYQQGPGQDPQFLISFYEKMQSDKGSIPDRFSAQQFSDYHSELNMSSLELGDSALYFCASSSTLVGGKFYEQYFGPGTRLTVT.

The chain joins TRBV6-2 or TRBV6-3 to TRBJ2-7; the match to TRBD1 covers 8 bases. This CDR3 has 14 amino acids. CDR1 and CDR2 from the germline V gene are MNHEY and SVGEGT. The junction had 3 bases not matched to a gene; V was cut back by 3 bases and J by 2 bases. CDR3 in amino acids: CASSYLDRAYEQYF. The CDR3 DNA sequence: TGTGCCAGCAGTTATTTGGACAGGGCCTACGAGCAGTACTTC.

The V call is TRBV19, the J call TRBJ2-2, with D maybe TRBD1 (5 bases). Trimming removed 6 bases at V and 5 bases at J, with 19 bases between. CDR3 size: 16 residues. Germline V gene sequence: CDR1 LNHDA, CDR2 SQIVND (reference sequence). CDR3 DNA sequence: TGTGCCAGTAGCCGCCAGGGCCTAATAGATACCGGGGAGCTGTTTTTT. Translating it yields CASSRQGLIDTGELFF.

The chain links TRBV19 to TRBJ1-5; possibly TRBD1 for D (5 bases). Between the trimmed V and J ends, which lost 5 bases and 0 bases, there was a span of 17 bases. There are 17 residues in the CDR3. Per the germline V gene, CDR1 is LNHDA and CDR2 is SQIVND (reference sequence). CDR3 sequence reads: CASSVSQGAISNQPQHF. The CDR3 DNA follows: TGTGCCAGTAGTGTCTCACAAGGGGCGATTAGCAATCAGCCCCAGCATTTT.

The chain employs TRBV5-1 and TRBJ2-1; perhaps TRBD2 as D (6 bases). Germline-derived CDR1 and CDR2 are SGHRS and YFSETQ. This CDR3 comprises 14 residues. The V and J ends lost 7 bases and 7 bases respectively, with 18 bases between them. The CDR3 is CASLGGPGFNEQFF. The CDR3 DNA follows: TGCGCCAGCCTGGGGGGTCCGGGCTTTAATGAGCAGTTCTTC. Complete variable domain (other parts from reference TRBV5-1 and TRBJ2-1): KAGVTQTPRYLIKTRGQQVTLSCSPISGHRSVSWYQQTPGQGLQFLFEYFSETQRNKGNFPGRFSGRQFSNSRSEMNVSTLELGDSALYLCASLGGPGFNEQFFGPGTRLTVL.

This rearrangement joins TRBV7-2 to TRBJ1-2; D might be TRBD1 (5 bases). Deletions cut 3 bases from V and 8 bases from J, with 13 bases between. Per the germline V gene, CDR1 is SGHTA and CDR2 is FQGNSA. This CDR3 is 13 amino acids long. The CDR3 loop reads CASSLLVGQGYTF. In nucleotides, the CDR3 is TGTGCCAGCAGCTTGCTCGTAGGACAAGGCTACACCTTC. Filled out from reference TRBV7-2 and TRBJ1-2, the complete variable domain reads GAGVSQSPSNKVTEKGKDVELRCDPISGHTALYWYRQSLGQGLEFLIYFQGNSAPDKSGLPSDRFSAERTGGSVSTLTIQRTQQEDSAVYLCASSLLVGQGYTFGSGTRLTVV.

The J gene is TRBJ2-4, the V gene TRBV18; TRBD1 matches 7 bases. Germline lookup yields CDR1 KGHSH and CDR2 LQKENI. J lost 7 bases, V lost 2 bases, and 11 bases had no gene match. There are 16 residues in the CDR3. CDR3 protein: CASSPDRQGLTNIQYF. CDR3 sequence (DNA): TGTGCCAGCTCACCAGACCGACAGGGCCTGACGAACATTCAGTACTTC.

This chain links TRBV18 with TRBJ2-3; D may be TRBD1 (5 bases). Germline-derived CDR1 and CDR2 are KGHSH and LQKENI. The CDR3 has 15 amino acids. The V end was cut by 3 bases, the J end by 2 bases, with 12 bases between. The CDR3, as DNA: TGTGCCAGCTCACCGTTGGTAGGGGACACAGATACGCAGTATTTT. This codes for CASSPLVGDTDTQYF.

The CDR3 nucleotides are TGTGCCTGGAGGTCCCGGGCAGGGTTGAATGGCTACACCTTC. Translating gives CAWRSRAGLNGYTF. J is TRBJ1-2 and V is TRBV30; a possible D gene is TRBD1 (5 bases). V gave up 3 bases and J gave up 6 bases, with 17 bases separating them. The germline CDR1 and CDR2 sequences are GTSNPN and SVGIG (reference sequence). The CDR3 is 14 amino acids.

The chain is built from TRBV5-6 and TRBJ2-7, with D possibly TRBD1 on 6 matching bases. This CDR3 is built from 15 residues. Per germline, CDR1 SGHDT and CDR2 YYEEEE. V gave up 0 bases and J gave up 6 bases, with 16 bases separating them. CDR3 residues: CASSLEGTPTPEQYF. CDR3 in DNA: TGTGCCAGCAGCTTGGAAGGGACACCTACCCCCGAGCAGTACTTC.

V usage is TRBV9 and J usage is TRBJ1-2; D might be TRBD1 (6 bases). The CDR3 spans 14 residues. The germline gives CDR1 SGDLS, CDR2 YYNGEE. Trimming took 2 bases from V and 1 from J, leaving 9 bases between them. The CDR3 region is CASSVGQLNYGYTF. The CDR3 coding sequence is TGTGCCAGCAGCGTTGGACAGCTTAACTATGGCTACACCTTC.

The J gene is TRBJ2-5, the V gene TRBV6-2 or TRBV6-3; the D gene is possibly TRBD2 (6 bases). V lost 2 bases, J lost 1 base, and 14 bases lay in between. Germline V gene data show CDR1 as MNHEY and CDR2 as SVGEGT. The CDR3 is 16 amino acids. CDR3 loop: CASSYNAGSVQETQYF. The DNA for the CDR3 is TGTGCCAGCAGTTACAACGCGGGGTCGGTCCAAGAGACCCAGTACTTC.

CDR3 nucleotides: TGTGCCAGCAGTTACCCGGGCGGGGGTTCCTCCTACGAGCAGTACTTC. Translated, it gives CASSYPGGGSSYEQYF. The V gene is TRBV6-2 or TRBV6-3, the J gene TRBJ2-7; 7 positions match TRBD2. The CDR3 sequence is 16 residues long. Germline CDR1 is MNHEY and CDR2 is SVGEGT. V shed 2 bases, J shed 0 bases, and the junction held 7 bases outside the gene matches.

This clone has only one observation. This chain links TRBV6-6 with TRBJ1-1; 8 nucleotides agree with TRBD1. Germline V CDR1 and CDR2: MNHNY, SVGAGI (reference sequence). The CDR3 has 14 amino acids. V shed 6 bases and J 5 bases; nucleotides not matched to a gene: 8. The chain's CDR3 is CASSQTGGRTEAFF. In DNA, the CDR3 is TGTGCCAGCAGCCAAACAGGGGGGAGAACTGAAGCTTTCTTT.

The rearrangement uses TRBV10-2 and TRBJ2-1, with TRBD2 matching 11 bases. Germline V CDR1 and CDR2: WSHSY, SAAADI. CDR3 length: 19 residues. The J segment lost 0 bases and the V segment lost 1 base, leaving 8 bases of the junction unmatched. This CDR3 is CASSEWSSGGVTSYNEQFF. The CDR3 DNA sequence: TGCGCCAGCAGTGAGTGGAGTAGCGGGGGGGTAACCTCCTACAATGAGCAGTTCTTC.

This clone has more than one count but fewer than ten. This chain joins TRBV11-2 and TRBJ2-7, with 15 nucleotides matching TRBD2. CDR3 length equals 17 residues. Trimming removed 5 bases from V and 4 bases from J; junction bases left unmatched: 9. Germline CDR1 and CDR2: SGHAT and FQNNGV. CDR3 in DNA: TGTGCCAGCAGCCTCCGGACTAGCGGGGGGGCCGGATACGAGCAGTACTTC. Residues: CASSLRTSGGAGYEQYF.

This chain connects TRBV7-9 to TRBJ1-6, with TRBD1 matching over 8 bases. Germline V gene lookup returns CDR1 SEHNR and CDR2 FQNEAQ (reference sequence). J lost 10 bases, V lost 2 bases, and 10 bases had no gene match. The CDR3 extends over 16 amino acids. CDR3 protein: CASSLNSQGAGSPLHF. In DNA form, the CDR3 reads TGTGCCAGCAGCTTAAATAGTCAGGGGGCAGGATCACCCCTCCACTTT.